This is a list of T cell receptor beta chains from one sample in a study of chemoradiotherapy in HPV16-positive cancers. TCRdb's copy holds only in-frame clones and misses some; the assay was immunoSEQ multiplex PCR. The sample contains around 11,000 clones, 65% to 70% of which appear only once. This sample was taken from a patient who underwent chemoradiotherapy. These receptors came from a human donor with HPV-associated anogenital cancer. Each CDR3 is given with its conserved first and last residue. Fields, in order: J gene, V gene, clone size, D gene, CDR3 protein, CDR3 DNA. A D gene is named only where the DNA matches it firmly. A clone size is listed for some rows: how often the clone was seen (once, few, many), or a class if it is expanded.

TRBJ2-3	TRBV9	few	-	CASSSMGTQPQYF	TGTGCCAGCAGCTCCATGGGGACTCAGCCGCAGTATTTT
TRBJ1-4	TRBV15	-	-	CATSRDGRGNEKLFF	TGTGCCACCAGCAGAGATGGGCGGGGTAATGAAAAACTGTTTTTT
TRBJ2-3	TRBV6-5	-	-	CASSSAGAKQYF	TGTGCCAGCAGTTCGGCGGGGGCAAAGCAGTATTTT
TRBJ1-2	TRBV30	once	-	CAWSWGGARGYTF	TGTGCCTGGAGTTGGGGGGGGGCGCGTGGCTACACCTTC
TRBJ1-5	TRBV4-1	-	-	CASSGDTDNQPQHF	TGCGCCAGCAGCGGGGACACTGACAATCAGCCCCAGCATTTT
TRBJ1-2	TRBV12-5	-	-	CASGLVPRDRGYTF	TGTGCTAGTGGTTTGGTACCCCGGGACCGTGGCTACACCTTC
TRBJ2-2	TRBV5-6	few	-	CASSFYQEYTGELFF	TGTGCCAGCAGCTTCTACCAGGAGTACACCGGGGAGCTGTTTTTT
TRBJ1-4	TRBV19	-	TRBD1	CASSLTPGQLNEKLFF	TGTGCCAGTAGCCTGACTCCGGGACAGCTTAATGAAAAACTGTTTTTT
TRBJ1-2	TRBV4-2	-	-	CASSQDTAGYTF	TGTGCCAGCAGCCAAGATACGGCGGGCTACACCTTC
TRBJ1-1	TRBV5-4	-	-	CASSTYTGYVTEAFF	TGTGCCAGCAGTACCTACACTGGGTATGTCACTGAAGCTTTCTTT
TRBJ1-5	TRBV30	-	-	CAWSFMGQPQHF	TGTGCCTGGAGTTTTATGGGTCAGCCCCAGCATTTT
TRBJ2-3	TRBV9	-	-	CASSVLSGDIYTDTQYF	TGTGCCAGCAGCGTATTGTCCGGGGACATATACACAGATACGCAGTATTTT
TRBJ1-1	TRBV29-1	few	-	CSVQEQGWTEAFF	TGCAGCGTACAAGAACAGGGTTGGACTGAAGCTTTCTTT
TRBJ2-5	TRBV5-1	few	TRBD2	CASSLSGGNQETQYF	TGCGCCAGCAGCCTCAGCGGGGGGAACCAAGAGACCCAGTACTTC
TRBJ2-1	TRBV5-5	-	-	CASSLNGESYNEQFF	TGTGCCAGCAGCTTGAACGGTGAATCCTACAATGAGCAGTTCTTC
TRBJ2-1	TRBV5-4	-	TRBD2	CASSHLAGGPYNEQFF	TGTGCCAGCAGTCATTTAGCGGGGGGGCCGTACAATGAGCAGTTCTTC
TRBJ2-7	TRBV5-6	-	TRBD1	CASSWGLDRGLEQYF	TGTGCCAGCAGCTGGGGTTTGGACAGGGGGCTCGAGCAGTACTTC
TRBJ1-1	TRBV4-3	few	-	CASSHMDRNTEAFF	TGCGCCAGCAGCCACATGGACAGGAACACTGAAGCTTTCTTT
TRBJ1-1	TRBV10-3	few	TRBD1	CAISQLQGTNTEAFF	TGTGCCATCAGTCAACTACAGGGGACGAACACTGAAGCTTTCTTT
TRBJ2-2	TRBV11-3	once	TRBD2	CASSLFYSGGAGELFF	TGTGCCAGCAGCTTATTTTATAGCGGGGGGGCCGGGGAGCTGTTTTTT
TRBJ2-3	TRBV5-1	-	TRBD2	CASSSSGVPSTDTQYF	TGCGCCAGCAGCTCTAGCGGGGTCCCTAGCACAGATACGCAGTATTTT
TRBJ1-1	TRBV10-3	-	-	CAISELKGVFTEAFF	TGTGCCATCAGTGAGTTAAAAGGGGTTTTCACTGAAGCTTTCTTT
TRBJ2-5	TRBV19	-	TRBD1	CASSIGRGETQYF	TGTGCCAGTAGTATTGGCAGGGGGGAGACCCAGTACTTC
TRBJ2-2	TRBV7-7	-	TRBD1	CASSPRGQGAGGELFF	TGTGCTAGCAGCCCTCGGGGACAGGGGGCAGGCGGGGAGCTGTTTTTT
TRBJ1-5	TRBV30	-	-	CAWNETSNQPQHF	TGTGCCTGGAACGAGACTAGCAATCAGCCCCAGCATTTT
TRBJ2-5	TRBV7-9	once	TRBD2	CASSHGGVAETQYF	TGTGCCAGCAGCCATGGGGGGGTCGCGGAGACCCAGTACTTC
TRBJ2-1	TRBV19	-	TRBD2	CASSSSGAALNEQFF	TGTGCCAGTAGTTCAAGCGGGGCCGCCCTCAATGAGCAGTTCTTC
TRBJ2-5	TRBV6-1	few	-	CASSWTGQETQYF	TGTGCCAGCAGTTGGACGGGTCAAGAGACCCAGTACTTC
TRBJ2-7	TRBV6-5	once	-	CASSRSSLYEQYF	TGTGCCAGCAGCCGGAGTTCTCTATACGAGCAGTACTTC
TRBJ1-2	TRBV29-1	-	-	CSVQSGQNYGYTF	TGCAGCGTTCAATCCGGGCAAAACTATGGCTACACCTTC
TRBJ1-1	TRBV7-9	-	-	CASSPGRNTEAFF	TGTGCCAGCAGCCCCGGGAGGAACACTGAAGCTTTCTTT
TRBJ2-3	TRBV2	few	TRBD2	CASSGLAGGTSTDTQYF	TGTGCCAGCAGTGGACTAGCGGGGGGGACTAGCACAGATACGCAGTATTTT
TRBJ2-5	TRBV19	few	-	CASSSASQETQYF	TGTGCCAGTAGTTCGGCTAGTCAAGAGACCCAGTACTTC
TRBJ1-5	TRBV2	-	TRBD1	CASRDRGVMPQHF	TGTGCCAGCAGAGACAGGGGGGTAATGCCCCAGCATTTT
TRBJ1-5	TRBV19	-	TRBD1	CASRGDRTNQPQHF	TGTGCCAGTAGGGGGGACAGGACCAATCAGCCCCAGCATTTT
TRBJ1-6	TRBV2	-	-	CASRDDRNLSPLHF	TGTGCCAGCAGAGACGACAGGAACCTTTCACCCCTCCACTTT
TRBJ2-3	TRBV7-2	once	TRBD2	CASSSEQRGFTDTQYF	TGTGCCAGCAGCTCCGAACAGCGGGGGTTCACAGATACGCAGTATTTT
TRBJ2-1	TRBV7-9	once	TRBD1	CASSLGRTGYNEQFF	TGTGCCAGCAGCTTAGGGAGGACAGGGTACAATGAGCAGTTCTTC
TRBJ2-5	TRBV7-7	-	-	CASSLEAGLGETQYF	TGTGCTAGCAGCTTAGAAGCAGGGCTCGGGGAGACCCAGTACTTC
TRBJ1-2	TRBV29-1	-	TRBD1	CSVEGGTGYGYTF	TGCAGCGTTGAAGGGGGGACAGGGTATGGCTACACCTTC
TRBJ2-1	TRBV4-1	few	-	CASSQERLNEQFF	TGCGCCAGCAGCCAAGAGCGGCTCAATGAGCAGTTCTTC
TRBJ1-1	TRBV19	-	TRBD1	CASKEQGAMNTEAFF	TGTGCCAGTAAGGAACAGGGGGCCATGAACACTGAAGCTTTCTTT
TRBJ2-7	TRBV4-1	-	-	CASSRGRFAYEQYF	TGCGCCAGCAGCCGAGGTAGGTTCGCCTACGAGCAGTACTTC
TRBJ1-2	TRBV6-1	-	-	CASSESRGHGYTF	TGTGCCAGCAGTGAGTCCAGGGGACATGGCTACACCTTC
TRBJ1-1	TRBV6-5	-	-	CASSYSSNAPRTEAFF	TGTGCCAGCAGTTACTCCTCCAACGCTCCGAGGACTGAAGCTTTCTTT
TRBJ2-7	TRBV6-5	-	TRBD1	CASSTRTGGSYEQYF	TGTGCCAGCAGTACAAGGACAGGGGGTAGCTACGAGCAGTACTTC
TRBJ2-7	TRBV9	-	TRBD2	CASSVEAGSREQYF	TGTGCCAGCAGCGTAGAAGCGGGGAGTAGAGAGCAGTACTTC
TRBJ2-3	TRBV5-4	-	TRBD1	CASSPDPGTAEFTDTQYF	TGTGCCAGCAGCCCCGACCCCGGGACAGCGGAATTCACAGATACGCAGTATTTT
TRBJ1-2	TRBV23-1	-	-	CASSRAGYTF	TGCGCCAGCAGTCGGGCTGGCTACACCTTC
TRBJ2-7	TRBV28	-	-	CASSPVGSYEQYF	TGTGCCAGCAGTCCCGTGGGCAGCTACGAGCAGTACTTC
TRBJ2-7	TRBV29-1	-	TRBD1	CSVSADRVSREQYF	TGCAGCGTCAGCGCGGACAGGGTTTCTCGCGAGCAGTACTTC
TRBJ1-5	TRBV15	-	-	CATSRDRRPPFEAQHF	TGTGCCACCAGCAGAGATCGCAGGCCCCCGTTTGAAGCCCAGCATTTT
TRBJ2-1	TRBV12-5	-	-	CASGYRRDHEQFF	TGTGCTAGTGGTTACAGGAGGGACCATGAGCAGTTCTTC
TRBJ1-1	TRBV5-1	-	TRBD1	CASFSGTGLGSEAFF	TGCGCCAGCTTCTCCGGGACAGGATTAGGGTCTGAAGCTTTCTTT